The subject of this entry is one TCR beta chain. Its antigen is as yet unknown. The CDR3 spans 13 residues. Germline-derived CDR1 and CDR2 are SQVTM and ANQGSEA. Trimming at V came to 4 bases and at J to 3 bases, leaving 5 bases not matched to a gene. The data stem from a study of shared clonotypes between healthy human individuals. Study-wide background: Each donor's CD8 memory used one plate, CD8 naive two, each CD4 subset three.

Data came from immunoSEQ multiplex PCR; TCRdb stores just in-frame clones and leaves some out. Of about 2.1 million clones listed, about 92% are singletons. Study outcomes and limitations: Non-shared clonotypes displayed generation probabilities falling below those of clonotypes present in all four donors.

Positively selected for CCR7, the CD45RO-negative cells used as naive CD8 cells excluded terminally differentiated effector memory CD45RA+ cells. This sequence originates from a man in his late teens or twenties in good health. Some clones in this sample may be carry-over from other donors' samples. The chain is built from TRBV29-1 and TRBJ2-5; 7 nucleotides match TRBD2. The specimen was naive CD8+ T cells from PBMCs. CDR3: CSVVPSGKETQYF. The DNA of the CDR3 is TGCAGCGTTGTCCCTAGCGGTAAAGAGACCCAGTACTTC. Full variable domain (rest looked up from reference TRBV29-1 and TRBJ2-5): SAVISQKPSRDICQRGTSLTIQCQVDSQVTMMFWYRQQPGQSLTLIATANQGSEATYESGFVIDKFPISRPNLTFSTLTVSNMSPEDSSIYLCSVVPSGKETQYFGPGTRLLVL.